The clone carrying this T cell receptor (beta chain) was seen just once. These data belong to a study of OX40 agonist ivuxolimab in advanced cancers. Profiled with immunoSEQ multiplex PCR; TCRdb holds only in-frame clones, not every one. Of 70,000 to 95,000 clones in the sample, approximately 80% were seen once. The receptor was derived from an adult with an advanced solid tumor such as melanoma, head and neck, liver or kidney cancer. The material was CD4+ or CD8+ T cells sorted from blood, obtained in a trial of the OX40 agonist ivuxolimab.

The CDR3 DNA follows: TGTGCCAGCAGCTTAGAGCGGGGGGGCCGTAAGACCCAGTACTTC. Amino acids: CASSLERGGRKTQYF. The rearrangement links TRBV7-3 to TRBJ2-5; 10 bases fit TRBD2. V lost 2 bases and J lost 6; bases outside the gene matches: 6. The CDR3 sequence is 15 residues long. Germline V gives CDR1 SGHTA, CDR2 FQGTGA.